The 12 T cell receptor gamma chains reported below all come from one sample, sequenced in a study of γδ T cells in repeated Plasmodium falciparum infection. Gammadelta T cells were flow-sorted from PBMC into Vgamma9/Vdelta2+ and Vdelta2-negative populations for bulk analysis. TCRdb repeated clone calling on the multiplex PCR reads with CATT. The table lists about 15,000 gamma-chain clones, about 1.5% of them singletons. Sequenced material: gamma-delta T cells from blood. These receptors all stem from a pool of human donors (malaria-infected and uninfected, not separated).

This clone has at least ten counts. TCRdb's entry gives the protein of a much larger clone, which mismatches this DNA's translation at residue 4, likely from a read error; the protein reported here is translated from the DNA. This chain uses TRGV9 with TRGJ1 or TRGJ2. The CDR3 spans 11 residues. Germline CDR1 and CDR2: GITISATS and ISYDGTV (reference sequence). The CDR3 bases are TGTGCCTTGTGTGAGGTGCATGAGAAACTCTTT. Protein product: CALCEVHEKLF.

Points on this clone: TCRdb records a much larger clone's protein for this DNA, with a difference at residue 3 that likely arises from a read error; the protein given is the translation of the DNA. The genes are TRGV9 and TRGJ1 or TRGJ2. Since TCRdb gives no J gene, matching the DNA to germline was used here to assign it. Germline V gene lookup returns CDR1 GITISATS and CDR2 ISYDGTV (reference sequence). This CDR3 is built from 10 residues. The CDR3 loop is CASWETKKLF. CDR3 coding DNA: TGTGCCTCGTGGGAGACGAAGAAACTCTTT.

Points on this clone: This DNA translates differently at residue 11 from the TCRdb protein, which is that of a much larger clone; a read error is likely, and the protein shown is the DNA's own translation. The chain joins TRGV9 to TRGJP1. Since TCRdb gives no J gene, matching the DNA to germline was used here to assign it. Germline values: CDR1 GITISATS, CDR2 ISYDGTV (reference sequence). The CDR3 is 17 residues long. The CDR3 here is CALWIKFPHTAGWFKIF. CDR3 DNA sequence: TGTGCCTTGTGGATCAAATTCCCTCATACCGCTGGTTGGTTCAAGATATTT.

Many counts were recorded for this clone. For this DNA, TCRdb reports the protein of a much larger clone, which diverges at residue 7, most likely from a read error; the protein presented here is translated directly from the DNA. V gene TRGV9 combines with J gene TRGJP1. TCRdb carries no J gene annotation; the J gene was assigned here by matching the DNA with germline. V trimming: 5 bases; J trimming: 12 bases; junction bases outside the gene matches: 9. The germline CDR1 and CDR2 sequences are GITISATS and ISYDGTV (reference sequence). CDR3 length: 12 residues. The CDR3: CALWVRAGFKIF. CDR3 coding DNA: TGTGCCTTGTGGGTCCGGGCGGGGTTCAAGATATTT.

This clone has just a few counts. A far larger clone lies a single base away; this is likely a read error. The same CDR3 is also encoded by other DNA sequences in this sample. The chain has TRGV9 and TRGJP. TCRdb does not report a J gene; here it was assigned by matching the DNA to germline references. Germline lookup yields CDR1 GITISATS and CDR2 ISYDGTV (reference sequence). The CDR3 spans 15 residues. CDR3 sequence reads: CALWVKELGKKIKVF. The CDR3 DNA follows: TGTGCCTTGTGGGTCAAAGAGTTGGGCAAAAAGATCAAGGTATTT.

A few counts support this clone. TCRdb pairs this DNA with a much larger clone's protein that differs at residue 14, likely a read error; the protein shown was translated from the DNA. The chain carries TRGV3 and TRGJP1. The J gene was missing in TCRdb and was found by matching the end of the DNA to germline. In germline, CDR1 is VTNTFY, CDR2 YDVSTARD (reference sequence). This CDR3 spans 17 amino acids. CDR3 coding DNA: TGTGCCACCTGGGACAGGCCCAGAATTGGCACTGGTTGGCTCAAGATATTT. Translating it yields CATWDRPRIGTGWLKIF.

This clone appeared many times. TCRdb shows a much larger clone's protein in place of this DNA's translation, and the two differ at residue 4, likely through a read error; the protein shown is translated from the DNA. This chain connects TRGV4 to TRGJ1 or TRGJ2. Germline matching of the DNA provided the J gene here, since TCRdb leaves it blank. Germline-derived CDR1 and CDR2 are EGSTGY and YDSYTSSV. This CDR3 has 13 residues. In nucleotides, the CDR3 is TGTGCCACCCGGGAAAAGAATTATTATAAGAAACTCTTT. Protein sequence: CATREKNYYKKLF.

This clone was seen ten or more times. The mismatch at residue 7 between this DNA's translation and the TCRdb protein of a much larger clone likely reflects a read error; the protein shown is translated from the DNA. The chain joins TRGV4 to TRGJ1 or TRGJ2. V lost 9 bases and J lost 9; bases outside the gene matches: 11. The germline CDR1 and CDR2 sequences are EGSTGY and YDSYTSSV. CDR3 length equals 11 residues. The CDR3 protein is CATDLRGKKLF. The CDR3 nucleotides are TGTGCCACCGACCTCCGAGGTAAGAAACTCTTT.

This clone qualifies as medium-sized (0.01 to 0.1%). Other DNA sequences of this sample code for an identical CDR3. J is TRGJ1 or TRGJ2 and V is TRGV5. Germline V lookup: CDR1 VINAFY, CDR2 YDVSNSKD. The CDR3 length is 12 residues. Losses at the gene ends were 4 bases for V and 0 bases for J; bases not matched to a gene: 0. The chain's CDR3 is CATWENYYKKLF. Here the CDR3 DNA reads TGTGCCACCTGGGAGAATTATTATAAGAAACTCTTT.

This clone showed up many times. A far bigger clonotype differs at one base, so this is likely a read error. Other DNA sequences in this specimen translate into the identical CDR3. V is TRGV5 and J is TRGJ1 or TRGJ2. Germline V lookup: CDR1 VINAFY, CDR2 YDVSNSKD. This CDR3 has 13 residues. CDR3 coding DNA: TGTGCCACCTGGGACACGTTTTATTATAAGAAACTCTTC. As protein: CATWDTFYYKKLF.

This clone was seen more than once but under ten times. TCRdb lists the protein of a much larger clone for this DNA, which differs at residue 9, so this is likely a read error; the protein given here is translated from the DNA itself. This chain uses TRGV9 with TRGJ1 or TRGJ2. The J gene was not available in TCRdb and was assigned here by matching the DNA to germline segments. CDR1 and CDR2 (germline): GITISATS, ISYDGTV (reference sequence). The CDR3 runs 13 residues. The CDR3 sequence is CALWELNYHKKLF. The CDR3 nucleotides are TGTGCCTTGTGGGAGCTCAATTATCATAAGAAACTCTTT.

There are many counts of this clone. This DNA's translation and the protein TCRdb lists, from a much larger clone, do not match at residue 3, likely due to a read error; the protein shown is translated from the DNA. The CDR3 is CASWDGLHYKKLF. CDR3 nucleotide sequence: TGTGCCTCCTGGGACGGACTTCATTATAAGAAACTCTTT. The V and J genes are TRGV3 and TRGJ1 or TRGJ2. Germline V CDR1 and CDR2: VTNTFY, YDVSTARD (reference sequence). The CDR3 sequence is 13 residues long.